Described below is a single T cell receptor (beta chain) sequence and its context. Using immunoSEQ multiplex PCR, the repertoire was profiled, and TCRdb retains in-frame clones only, with some absent. The sample comprises 65,000 to 80,000 clones, over 85% of which are singletons, and about 1.9% rests with the top ten. There are 13 residues in the CDR3. Looked up from germline, CDR1 is MNHNY and CDR2 is SVGAGI (reference sequence). The data were obtained in a study of control samples from healthy donors and cancer patients. The rearrangement uses TRBV6-6 and TRBJ1-5; no clear D gene. The clonotype originates from a woman aged 60-70 years with head and neck cancer. Material for sequencing was PBMCs. The CDR3 here is CAHAGGHNQPQHF. Written as DNA, the CDR3 is TGTGCGCACGCGGGAGGGCACAATCAGCCCCAGCATTTT.